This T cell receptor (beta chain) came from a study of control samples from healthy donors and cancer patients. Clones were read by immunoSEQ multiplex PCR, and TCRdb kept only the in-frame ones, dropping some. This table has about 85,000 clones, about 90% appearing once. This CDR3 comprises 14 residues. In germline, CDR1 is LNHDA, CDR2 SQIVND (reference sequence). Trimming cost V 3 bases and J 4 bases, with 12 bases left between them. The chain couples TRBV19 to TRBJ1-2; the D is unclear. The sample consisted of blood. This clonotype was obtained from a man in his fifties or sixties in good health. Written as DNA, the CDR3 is TGTGCCAGTAGTATTAGCGGGCATAGCTATGGCTACACCTTC. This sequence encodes CASSISGHSYGYTF.